Below are 22 T cell receptor beta chains sequenced from a single sample in a study of blood T cell repertoires in COVID-19. Assay: immunoSEQ multiplex PCR; the TCRdb copy retains only in-frame clones and omits some. The sample records approximately 150,000 clones, 84% being singletons. Source material: peripheral blood. These receptors came from a human donor in a cohort sampled during active COVID-19.

This clone was observed a single time. The chain uses TRBV4-1 and TRBJ1-3; no firm D call. V gave up 0 bases and J gave up 9 bases, with 6 bases separating them. Germline values: CDR1 MGHRA, CDR2 YSYEKL. The CDR3 covers 12 residues. For the CDR3, the DNA is TGCGCCAGCAGCCAAGATCCGGTCACCATATATTTT. It is translated as CASSQDPVTIYF.

V and J are TRBV9 and TRBJ2-1, with 7 bases identical to TRBD2. This CDR3 comprises 18 residues. With V trimmed by 2 bases and J by 0 bases, 11 bases remained unmatched. Germline CDR1 SGDLS, CDR2 YYNGEE. CDR3 protein: CASSVRETVYGSYNEQFF. CDR3 in DNA: TGTGCCAGCAGCGTGCGGGAGACCGTATACGGCTCCTACAATGAGCAGTTCTTC. The variable domain in full, completed from reference TRBV9 and TRBJ2-1, reads DSGVTQTPKHLITATGQRVTLRCSPRSGDLSVYWYQQSLDQGLQFLIQYYNGEERAKGNILERFSAQQFPDLHSELNLSSLELGDSALYFCASSVRETVYGSYNEQFFGPGTRLTVL.

The chain links TRBV14 to TRBJ2-1, with 9 bases aligning to TRBD1. Per the germline V gene, CDR1 is SGHDN and CDR2 is FVKESK. V shed 0 bases, J shed 7 bases, and the junction held 7 bases outside the gene matches. This CDR3 contains 16 residues. DNA for the CDR3: TGTGCCAGCAGCCAAGAAGGACAGGGGATTTGGAATGAGCAGTTCTTC. As protein: CASSQEGQGIWNEQFF.

J is TRBJ1-1 and V is TRBV28, with D possibly TRBD1 on 5 matching bases. This CDR3 is 15 amino acids long. Trimming shortened V by 3 bases and J by 2 bases, and 13 bases separated the two germline ends. Germline CDR1 MDHEN, CDR2 SYDVKM. The CDR3 nucleotides are TGTGCCAGCAGTTTCAGGGTGGGCGCCAACACTGAAGCTTTCTTT. This gives the protein CASSFRVGANTEAFF.

The chain combines TRBV11-2 with TRBJ2-6, with D possibly being TRBD1 (5 bases). V was pared by 4 bases and J by 1 base, with 14 bases between. The germline V gene encodes CDR1 SGHAT and CDR2 FQNNGV. CDR3 length: 17 amino acids. The CDR3 loop is CASSSQGLGSGANVLTF. The DNA of the CDR3 is TGTGCCAGCAGCTCCCAGGGTTTAGGGTCTGGGGCCAACGTCCTGACTTTC.

The chain employs TRBV3-1 (or the pseudogene TRBV3-2) and TRBJ1-1, with D possibly matching TRBD1 (6 bases). Deletions cut 1 base from V and 1 base from J, with 22 bases between. CDR1 LGHDT and CDR2 YNNKEL come from the germline V gene (reference sequence). CDR3 length: 19 amino acids. CDR3 nucleotide sequence: TGTGCCAGCAGCCAAGTCACCTTCCGGGGGCGGGAGTGGAACACTGAAGCTTTCTTT. This gives the protein CASSQVTFRGREWNTEAFF.

V and J are TRBV15 and TRBJ2-3; D is possibly TRBD2 (5 bases). The V and J ends lost 5 bases and 0 bases respectively, with 12 bases between them. Germline loops: CDR1 LNHNV, CDR2 YYDKDF (reference sequence). The CDR3 runs 15 residues. CDR3 sequence (DNA): TGTGCCACCAGCGGGGTACTAGGGAGCACAGATACGCAGTATTTT. This sequence encodes CATSGVLGSTDTQYF.

The genes are TRBV7-9 and TRBJ1-1; D may be TRBD1 (5 bases). CDR1 and CDR2 (germline): SEHNR, FQNEAQ (reference sequence). CDR3 size: 16 residues. The V and J ends lost 4 bases and 2 bases respectively, with 17 bases between them. This CDR3 reads CASSSPTGPANTEAFF. CDR3 nucleotide sequence: TGTGCCAGCAGCTCTCCAACAGGACCAGCTAACACTGAAGCTTTCTTT. Using reference TRBV7-9 and TRBJ1-1 for the parts outside the CDR3, the full variable domain is DTGVSQNPRHKITKRGQNVTFRCDPISEHNRLYWYRQTLGQGPEFLTYFQNEAQLEKSRLLSDRFSAERPKGSFSTLEIQRTEQGDSAMYLCASSSPTGPANTEAFFGQGTRLTVV.

This clone was detected ten times or more. The chain is built from TRBV10-1 and TRBJ2-3; 11 bases align to TRBD2. Per germline, CDR1 WNHNN and CDR2 SYGVQD (reference sequence). The junction had 4 bases not matched to a gene; V was cut back by 0 bases and J by 5 bases. CDR3 length equals 16 residues. The CDR3: CASSESSGRAVDTQYF. As DNA, the CDR3 is TGCGCCAGCAGTGAGTCTAGCGGGAGGGCCGTAGATACGCAGTATTTT.

The chain carries TRBV2 and TRBJ2-3, with 8 positions matching TRBD1. With V trimmed by 5 bases and J by 1 base, 8 bases remained unmatched. The CDR3 loop spans 16 amino acids. Germline V gene sequence: CDR1 SNHLY, CDR2 FYNNEI. Here the CDR3 reads CASSLNRGVRTDTQYF. The CDR3 DNA reads TGTGCCAGCAGTCTCAACAGGGGGGTCCGCACAGATACGCAGTATTTT.

The chain couples TRBV4-2 to TRBJ2-1, with 7 bases matching TRBD2. Trimming cost V 1 base and J 5 bases; bases outside gene matches: 5. The CDR3 runs 15 residues. Germline V gives CDR1 LGHNA, CDR2 YNFKEQ. The CDR3 spells CASSQAGTIHNEQFF. CDR3 DNA: TGTGCCAGCAGCCAAGCGGGGACTATACACAATGAGCAGTTCTTC.

This clone turned up a few times. The rearrangement joins TRBV21-1 to TRBJ2-7; the table's D call TRBD1 went unverified against the DNA. TRBV21-1 is a listed pseudogene. The CDR3 loop spans 18 amino acids. The CDR3 here is CASSRKTGVFTHYYEQYV. CDR3 in DNA: TGTGCCAGCAGCAGGAAGACAGGGGTTTTTACTCACTACTACGAGCAGTACGTC.

The CDR3 loop is CASSSDRAYGYTF. The CDR3 bases are TGTGCCAGCAGCTCGGACAGGGCCTATGGCTACACCTTC. This chain joins TRBV5-6 and TRBJ1-2, with 8 bases matching TRBD1. The length of the CDR3 is 13 residues. Trimming took 3 bases from V and 4 from J; bases not matched to a gene: 2. The germline CDR1 and CDR2 sequences are SGHDT and YYEEEE. Based on the CDR3 plus reference TRBV5-6 and TRBJ1-2, the full variable domain is DAGVTQSPTHLIKTRGQQVTLRCSPKSGHDTVSWYQQALGQGPQFIFQYYEEEERQRGNFPDRFSGHQFPNYSSELNVNALLLGDSALYLCASSSDRAYGYTFGSGTRLTVV.

V is TRBV7-8 and J is TRBJ2-1; 7 nucleotides line up with TRBD2. The germline CDR1 and CDR2 sequences are SGHVS and FQNEAQ. Unmatched junction bases numbered 2, after V lost 1 base and J lost 8 bases. The CDR3 has 13 residues. CDR3 coding DNA: TGTGCCAGCAGCTTAGGACTAGCCGATGAGCAGTTCTTC. It is translated as CASSLGLADEQFF.

This clone was counted only a few times. The rearrangement links TRBV3-1 (or the pseudogene TRBV3-2) to TRBJ2-2; D possibly corresponds to TRBD2 (7 bases). The V gene's germline CDR1 is LGHDT and CDR2 YNNKEL (reference sequence). The V and J ends lost 0 bases and 7 bases respectively, with 12 bases between them. The CDR3 spans 15 residues. The CDR3 DNA sequence: TGTGCCAGCAGCCAAGATCGGGGGGCTAACGGGGAGCTGTTTTTT. Residues: CASSQDRGANGELFF.

This clone was found once. This chain joins TRBV6-5 and TRBJ2-2; 9 bases line up with TRBD1. The germline gives CDR1 MNHEY, CDR2 SVGAGI. Trimming took 8 bases from V and 3 from J; bases not matched to a gene: 7. The CDR3 spans 15 residues. The CDR3, as DNA: TGTGCCAGCTCCCAAGGGACAGGGTACACCGGGGAGCTGTTTTTT. Its translation is CASSQGTGYTGELFF.

This chain uses TRBV7-3 with TRBJ2-1; D possibly corresponds to TRBD2 (6 bases). The length of the CDR3 is 14 residues. Germline assignment: CDR1 SGHTA and CDR2 FQGTGA. V was pared by 5 bases and J by 10 bases, with 18 bases between. The CDR3 DNA reads as TGTGCCAGCAGCCCTCAAGGTGAGGCGGGAGAGCAGTTCTTC. Translating gives CASSPQGEAGEQFF.

The chain carries TRBV7-8 and TRBJ2-5, with no clear D. CDR1 is SGHVS, CDR2 FQNEAQ, per germline. The CDR3 totals 11 residues. Trimming stripped 4 bases from V and 6 bases from J, with 6 bases between. The chain's CDR3 is CASSSPKTQYF. As DNA, the CDR3 is TGTGCCAGCAGCTCCCCTAAGACCCAGTACTTC. Together with reference TRBV7-8 and TRBJ2-5, the CDR3 gives the full variable domain: GAGVSQSPRYKVAKRGQDVALRCDPISGHVSLFWYQQALGQGPEFLTYFQNEAQLDKSGLPSDRFFAERPEGSVSTLKIQRTQQEDSAVYLCASSSPKTQYFGPGTRLLVL.

The V gene is TRBV11-2, the J gene TRBJ2-3, with 12 nucleotides matching TRBD2. CDR1 is SGHAT and CDR2 is FQNNGV in the germline V gene. The CDR3 covers 16 residues. The ends lost 2 bases at V and 2 bases at J; junction bases unmatched: 2. The CDR3 region is CASSLRLAGATDTQYF. DNA of the CDR3: TGTGCCAGCAGCTTACGACTAGCGGGAGCCACAGATACGCAGTATTTT.

The V and J genes are TRBV6-6 and TRBJ2-1; 10 bases line up with TRBD1. J gave up 7 bases and V 5 bases, and 14 bases lay outside the gene matches. This CDR3 is built from 17 residues. Germline assignment: CDR1 MNHNY and CDR2 SVGAGI (reference sequence). The chain's CDR3 is CASSPPFRQGAQNEQFF. CDR3 bases: TGTGCCAGCAGTCCCCCATTCAGACAGGGGGCCCAAAATGAGCAGTTCTTC.

In this sample, this clone turned up once. This rearrangement joins TRBV2 to TRBJ2-1, with 10 nucleotides matching TRBD2. The CDR3 loop spans 15 amino acids. Germline CDR1 SNHLY, CDR2 FYNNEI. Trimming removed 5 bases from V and 7 bases from J; junction bases left unmatched: 8. The CDR3 DNA sequence: TGTGCCAGCAGTCAGCTAGCGGGAGTCGGGAATGAGCAGTTCTTC. As protein: CASSQLAGVGNEQFF.

CDR3 region: CASSYEPNQPQHF. CDR3 nucleotides: TGTGCCAGCAGTTACGAGCCAAATCAGCCCCAGCATTTT. The chain couples TRBV6-5 to TRBJ1-5; D is uncertain. V was trimmed by 2 bases and J by 4 bases, leaving 6 bases between them. Germline lookup yields CDR1 MNHEY and CDR2 SVGAGI. This CDR3 spans 13 amino acids.